The clone carrying this T cell receptor beta chain has a handful of counts. Antigen: not known. The sample's time point: newly diagnosed GD, antithyroid drugs for less than 3 months. Researchers made the TCR library from RNA that was extracted from PBMCs. Construction of TCR beta libraries relied on iRepertoire HTBI primers and on Arm-PCR targeting CDR3 regions. TCRdb reprocessed the multiplex PCR reads via MiXCR and lists one record per CDR3 protein. The profile covers approximately 350,000 distinct CDR3 sequences, with 12% appearing a single time and about 20% taken by the ten largest. The CDR3 runs to 11 residues. Germline V CDR1 and CDR2: SEHNR, FQNEAQ (reference sequence). The ends were cut back, 4 bases at V and 7 bases at J, with 7 bases in the middle. These data originate in a study of regulatory T cells in long-lasting Graves disease. Study-wide points: The number of shared public clonotypes was higher in persistent patients (about 2,700) than new patients (more than 850). Segments TRBV28, TRBJ1-2 and TRBJ2-5 showed preferential usage in persistent disease.

The same sample was also studied in work on T cells in Graves' hyperthyroidism and ophthalmopathy. That investigation notes: Pregnant or lactating patients were excluded, as were those with uncontrolled infection or other autoimmune disease. A first-round RT-PCR of the TCR CDR3 used the HTBI primer set.

Sequenced here: peripheral blood mononuclear cells (PBMCs), sampled at new diagnosis, from a patient treated with antithyroid drugs. The TCR was taken from a young woman with Graves disease. The rearrangement joins TRBV7-9 to TRBJ1-2; no reliable D call. CDR3 amino acids: CASSSSSGYTF. Written as DNA, the CDR3 is TGTGCCAGCAGCTCTAGCTCTGGCTACACCTTC.